The present T cell receptor (beta chain) was sequenced within a study of blood T cell repertoires in COVID-19 (dated by TCRdb to about 2020). In terms of the full investigation: Samples from collaborators originated in the United States, Italy and Spain and spanned both the acute and convalescent phases of COVID-19. The material from the prospective study consisted of cDNA or gDNA derived from T cells, B-cell-depleted T cells, or PBMCs. The dataset comprised deeply sampled blood TCRbeta repertoires from subjects exposed to, actively infected with, or recovered from COVID-19. A freely available public database, intended as a resource for researchers studying the immune response to SARS-CoV-2, is where the repertoires were released. Samples came from the ongoing ImmuneRACE study (first 160 participants) plus 1,254 subjects from 6 global collaborators. Sample metadata almost always included a de-identified subject ID, COVID-19 status, age in years and sex. Where available, HLA class I and class II types were taken from metadata supplied by the sample provider and were not determined by assay-based typing.

The junction shows trimming of 4 bases on V and 6 bases on J, and the gene matches do not reach 5 bases of it. In the germline V gene, CDR1 corresponds to MNHEY and CDR2 to SVGAGI. There are 14 amino acids in the CDR3, from cysteine to phenylalanine inclusive. The entry retains the CDR3 DNA only, 42 bases that are in frame from base 1. Paper-wide results and their limitations: The quantity of clinical and demographic metadata differed by source and by participant and was supplied without curation.

Each collaborating institution followed its own protocols to collect whole blood in K2EDTA tubes. For TCRbeta analysis, collaborators shipped samples as frozen whole blood, isolated PBMCs, or DNA extracted from either of those sample types. TCRbeta CDR3 regions were amplified from genomic DNA by means of the immunoSEQ Assay, a bias-controlled multiplex PCR. The authors processed their data as follows. The number of nucleated cells in each sample was estimated from the amplification of reference gene primers within the assay. To quantify the absolute abundance of each unique TCRbeta CDR3 rearrangement, sequence reads were collapsed and filtered. For each sample, productive Simpson clonality was calculated as the square root of Simpson's diversity index over productive rearrangements. Entries here come from immuneACCESS through TCRdb and include only in-frame sequences with V and J called. Some clones fail to appear in such tables; in the studies checked, an unresolved V gene covers under half of the shortfall, and the cause of the remainder is unknown. D and trimming were read from the DNA, whereas the V and J calls and clone size are those reported in that table. The table for this sample lists roughly 70,000 clones; around 89% of them were counted only once. About 1.3% of the sample is in the top ten clones.

Note on this clone: It lacks a known antigen. Per-base qualities were not stored, and no clone one base away is much larger.

Specimen: peripheral blood. The sequence derives from a human donor in a cohort sampled during active COVID-19. Rearrangement joined TRBV6-5 to TRBJ2-1; 8 junctional bases match TRBD1. For the CDR3, the sequence is CASSSGTGGNEQFF. In nucleotide form, the sequence is TGTGCCAGCAGTTCCGGGACAGGAGGCAATGAGCAGTTCTTC.